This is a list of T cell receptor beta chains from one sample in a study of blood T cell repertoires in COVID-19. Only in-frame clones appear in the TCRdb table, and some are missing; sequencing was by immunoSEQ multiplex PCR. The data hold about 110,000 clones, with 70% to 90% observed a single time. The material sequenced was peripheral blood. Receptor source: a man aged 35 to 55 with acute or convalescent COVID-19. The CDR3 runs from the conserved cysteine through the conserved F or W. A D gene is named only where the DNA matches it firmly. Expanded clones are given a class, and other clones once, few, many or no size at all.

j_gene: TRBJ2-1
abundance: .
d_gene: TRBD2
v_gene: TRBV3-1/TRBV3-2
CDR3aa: CASSPLAGVRNEQFF
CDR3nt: TGTGCCAGCAGCCCCCTAGCGGGGGTACGCAATGAGCAGTTCTTC

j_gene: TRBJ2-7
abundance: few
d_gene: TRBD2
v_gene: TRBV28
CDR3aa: CASTELANYEQYF
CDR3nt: TGTGCCAGCACTGAACTAGCGAACTACGAGCAGTACTTC

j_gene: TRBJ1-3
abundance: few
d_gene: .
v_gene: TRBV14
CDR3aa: CASSYSVGNTIYF
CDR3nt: TGTGCCAGCAGCTACAGTGTCGGAAACACCATATATTTT

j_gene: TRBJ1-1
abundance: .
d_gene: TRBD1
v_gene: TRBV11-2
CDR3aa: CASSRRGRVNTEAFF
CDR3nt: TGTGCCAGCAGCCGCAGGGGGCGAGTGAACACTGAAGCTTTCTTT

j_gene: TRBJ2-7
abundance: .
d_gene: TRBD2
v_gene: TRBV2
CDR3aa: CASYSGQRGAAAEQYF
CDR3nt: TGTGCCAGCTACTCGGGCCAGCGGGGGGCCGCAGCCGAGCAGTACTTC

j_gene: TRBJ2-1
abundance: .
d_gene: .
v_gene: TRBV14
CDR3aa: CASSQNRVLRYNEQFF
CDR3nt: TGTGCCAGCAGCCAAAACAGGGTTCTCAGGTACAATGAGCAGTTCTTC

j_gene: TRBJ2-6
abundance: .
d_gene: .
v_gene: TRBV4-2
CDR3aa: CASSQDWQPSGANVLTF
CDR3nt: TGTGCCAGCAGCCAAGATTGGCAACCCTCTGGGGCCAACGTCCTGACTTTC

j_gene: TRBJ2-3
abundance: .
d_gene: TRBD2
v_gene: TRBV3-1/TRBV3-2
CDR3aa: CASSPLAGWVDTQYF
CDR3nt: TGTGCCAGCAGCCCTTTAGCGGGATGGGTAGATACGCAGTATTTT

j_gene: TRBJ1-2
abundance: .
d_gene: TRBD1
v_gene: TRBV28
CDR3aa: CASSWTGPYGYTF
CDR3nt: TGTGCCAGCAGTTGGACAGGGCCCTATGGCTACACCTTC

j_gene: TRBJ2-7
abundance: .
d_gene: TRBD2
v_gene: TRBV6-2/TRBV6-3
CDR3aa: CASSPGGHEQYF
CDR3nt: TGTGCCAGCAGTCCGGGGGGGCACGAGCAGTACTTC

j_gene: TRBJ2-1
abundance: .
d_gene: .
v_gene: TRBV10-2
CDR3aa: CASGAGAYNEQFF
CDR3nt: TGCGCCAGCGGGGCGGGGGCATACAATGAGCAGTTCTTC

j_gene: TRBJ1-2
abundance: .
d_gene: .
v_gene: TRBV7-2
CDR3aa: CASSQQVVWNGYTF
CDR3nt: TGTGCCAGCAGCCAACAGGTCGTTTGGAATGGCTACACCTTC

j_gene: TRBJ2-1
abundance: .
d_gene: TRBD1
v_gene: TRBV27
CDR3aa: CASSFQTGQGADEQFF
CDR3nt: TGTGCCAGCAGTTTTCAAACGGGACAGGGGGCCGATGAGCAGTTCTTC